This T cell receptor (beta chain) was sequenced in a study of CD8+ T cells in alopecia areata. Study details: Administration of oral tofacitinib to treated patients was at 5 to 10 mg twice daily. Study-level points and caveats: Sequencing of scalp samples also captures resident alphabeta T cells of normal skin. Greater clonality was observed in lesional scalp samples, especially alopecia totalis/universalis, versus normal scalp.

PBMCs served as the source from which CD4+ and CD8+ T cells were sorted. RNA was isolated and reverse transcribed to cDNA, the sequencing template. TCRdb keeps only in-frame clones here, not all; method: immunoSEQ multiplex PCR. Of more than 150,000 clones in the sample, just under 60% were seen once. Regarding this clone: What it binds is not known.

This CDR3 spans 13 amino acids. Trimming left V 6 bases short and J 5 bases short, with 14 bases between. CDR1 and CDR2 from the germline V gene are SQVTM and ANQGSEA. The source is a human donor with alopecia areata. The input for sequencing was CD4+ T cells sorted from blood, taken at week 0. The V and J genes are TRBV29-1 and TRBJ1-5, with a tentative D call TRBD1 (6 bases). The CDR3 loop is CSVQGRQDQPQHF. The CDR3 DNA reads TGCAGCGTACAGGGAAGACAGGATCAGCCCCAGCATTTT. Variable domain in full (rest from reference TRBV29-1 and TRBJ1-5): SAVISQKPSRDICQRGTSLTIQCQVDSQVTMMFWYRQQPGQSLTLIATANQGSEATYESGFVIDKFPISRPNLTFSTLTVSNMSPEDSSIYLCSVQGRQDQPQHFGDGTRLSIL.